The 15 T cell receptor beta chains listed next were all sequenced from one sample in a study of shared clonotypes between healthy human individuals. Assay used: immunoSEQ multiplex PCR; TCRdb lists only in-frame clones, some missing. The sample contains 550,000 to 800,000 clones, roughly 70% of which appear only once. Sequenced input: memory CD4+ T cells sorted from blood. Subset in this sample: CD45RA-negative fraction. Source of these receptors: a woman aged 25 to 39 in good health.

This chain's CDR3 is CASSSASGIQYF. The CDR3 DNA follows: TGTGCCAGCAGTTCTGCTAGCGGTATTCAGTATTTT. The chain employs TRBV6-5 and TRBJ2-3; 7 bases align to TRBD2. Germline trimming cut 4 bases from V and 12 bases from J; bases unmatched to any gene: 7. Germline V CDR1 and CDR2: MNHEY, SVGAGI. The CDR3 runs to 12 residues.

The chain combines TRBV27 with TRBJ2-7; TRBD2 agrees at 7 bases. The length of the CDR3 is 15 residues. The V and J ends lost 4 bases and 0 bases, in that order; junction bases with no gene match: 6. The germline gives CDR1 MNHEY, CDR2 SMNVEV (reference sequence). The CDR3 DNA reads TGTGCCAGCAGTTCCCCCGGGACTACCTCCTACGAGCAGTACTTC. It codes for CASSSPGTTSYEQYF.

The J gene is TRBJ2-1, the V gene TRBV5-1; 8 positions match TRBD2. V trimming: 2 bases; J trimming: 9 bases; junction bases outside the gene matches: 4. The CDR3 loop spans 13 amino acids. Per the germline V gene, CDR1 is SGHRS and CDR2 is YFSETQ. The CDR3 region is CASSFAGGVEQFF. Written as DNA, the CDR3 is TGCGCCAGCAGCTTCGCGGGAGGCGTTGAGCAGTTCTTC.

The V and J genes are TRBV6-5 and TRBJ1-1; D ambiguous. The CDR3 has 14 amino acids. Germline-derived CDR1 and CDR2 are MNHEY and SVGAGI. V lost 6 bases and J lost 1, with 12 bases in between. The DNA of the CDR3 is TGTGCCAGCAGACCCCCCGGGCCGAACACTGAAGCTTTCTTT. Translated: CASRPPGPNTEAFF.

The chain employs TRBV28 and TRBJ2-5; 11 bases are a match to TRBD2. Per the germline V gene, CDR1 is MDHEN and CDR2 is SYDVKM. V lost 4 bases, J lost 2 bases, and 3 bases stayed unmatched. This CDR3 region has 15 residues. CDR3 nucleotide sequence: TGTGCCAGCAGTTCCGGGACTAGCGGTCAAGAGACCCAGTACTTC. Its translation is CASSSGTSGQETQYF.

This rearrangement joins TRBV14 to TRBJ1-1, with D tentatively TRBD1 (5 bases). This CDR3 has 15 residues. The V end was cut by 5 bases, the J end by 5 bases, with 18 bases between. From germline, CDR1 is SGHDN and CDR2 FVKESK. The CDR3 protein is CASSTQTGGGTEAFF. The DNA of the CDR3 is TGTGCCAGCAGCACCCAAACGGGGGGTGGAACTGAAGCTTTCTTT.

The chain uses TRBV7-9 and TRBJ2-7; 11 bases agree with TRBD2. Germline CDR1 reads SEHNR; CDR2 reads FQNEAQ (reference sequence). Trimming cost V 3 bases and J 6 bases; bases outside gene matches: 7. There are 15 residues in the CDR3. The CDR3 region is CASSLPTSGSVEQYF. The CDR3 nucleotides read TGTGCCAGCAGCTTGCCTACTAGCGGGAGTGTCGAGCAGTACTTC.

The chain is built from TRBV7-2 and TRBJ2-1, with a weak D call TRBD2 (5 bases). Germline V gives CDR1 SGHTA, CDR2 FQGNSA. The CDR3 runs to 16 residues. Trimming removed 3 bases from V and 4 bases from J, with 16 bases in between. Here the CDR3 DNA reads TGTGCCAGCAGCTTTACCCATAGCGTGCTGTACAATGAGCAGTTCTTC. It specifies CASSFTHSVLYNEQFF.

V gene TRBV30 combines with J gene TRBJ2-1, with TRBD2 as a possible D gene (6 bases). The germline CDR1 and CDR2 sequences are GTSNPN and SVGIG (reference sequence). The CDR3 has 13 residues. V lost 4 bases to trimming and J lost 2 bases, with 9 bases between them. The CDR3 DNA reads TGTGCCTGGAATAGCGGAACCTACAATGAGCAGTTCTTC. Translation: CAWNSGTYNEQFF.

This chain connects TRBV7-2 to TRBJ2-1, with D possibly matching TRBD2 (6 bases). This CDR3 is built from 16 residues. The germline gives CDR1 SGHTA, CDR2 FQGNSA. V was shortened by 0 bases and J by 7 bases, with 16 bases between the two germline ends. CDR3 coding DNA: TGTGCCAGCAGCTTAGCCGGTCGGGAGTTAGGAAATGAGCAGTTCTTC. Translating gives CASSLAGRELGNEQFF.

This clone appeared a single time. V gene TRBV11-2 combines with J gene TRBJ2-2; 8 bases align to TRBD2. Germline V lookup: CDR1 SGHAT, CDR2 FQNNGV. This CDR3 has 16 residues. After removal of 5 bases from V and 6 bases from J, the junction contained 11 bases not matched to a gene. The CDR3 DNA sequence: TGTGCCAGCAGCCTAACCGGGGGGGTAGACGCCGGGGAGCTGTTTTTT. This translates into CASSLTGGVDAGELFF.

The chain uses TRBV19 and TRBJ2-7; tentatively, D is TRBD1 (6 bases). The V gene's germline CDR1 is LNHDA and CDR2 SQIVND (reference sequence). The CDR3 consists of 13 residues. V was pared by 6 bases and J by 6 bases, with 15 bases between. The chain's CDR3 is CASSTTGSGEQYF. The CDR3 region has the DNA TGTGCCAGTAGCACTACAGGGTCCGGCGAGCAGTACTTC. Full variable domain (outside the CDR3, taken from reference TRBV19 and TRBJ2-7): DGGITQSPKYLFRKEGQNVTLSCEQNLNHDAMYWYRQDPGQGLRLIYYSQIVNDFQKGDIAEGYSVSREKKESFPLTVTSAQKNPTAFYLCASSTTGSGEQYFGPGTRLTVT.

This chain links TRBV5-4 with TRBJ2-7; 12 nucleotides align to TRBD2. The junction had 4 bases not matched to a gene; V was cut back by 3 bases and J by 3 bases. CDR1 and CDR2 (germline): SGHNT, YYREEE (reference sequence). The CDR3 has 15 amino acids. CDR3 residues: CASSSWTSGIYEQYF. CDR3 sequence (DNA): TGTGCCAGCAGCTCCTGGACTAGCGGGATCTACGAGCAGTACTTC. Using reference TRBV5-4 and TRBJ2-7 for the parts outside the CDR3, the full variable domain is ETGVTQSPTHLIKTRGQQVTLRCSSQSGHNTVSWYQQALGQGPQFIFQYYREEENGRGNFPPRFSGLQFPNYSSELNVNALELDDSALYLCASSSWTSGIYEQYFGPGTRLTVT.

Comments on this clone: A far larger clone is a single base away, which makes a read error likely. This sequence joins TRBV9 and TRBJ2-7; 7 positions match TRBD1. The V gene end was trimmed by 4 bases and the J gene end by 2 bases; junction bases not matched to a gene: 6. This CDR3 is 14 amino acids long. CDR1 and CDR2 from the germline V gene are SGDLS and YYNGEE. This chain's CDR3 is CASSFTGDPYEQYF. CDR3 DNA sequence: TGTGCCAGCAGCTTCACAGGGGACCCCTACGAGCAGTACTTC.

V usage is TRBV28 and J usage is TRBJ1-5; perhaps TRBD1 as D (6 bases). The CDR3 is made up of 19 amino acids. Per germline, CDR1 MDHEN and CDR2 SYDVKM. V was trimmed by 5 bases and J by 2 bases, leaving 25 bases between them. Written as DNA, the CDR3 is TGTGCCAGCAGTCCCGGACCGGGACAAGCTTTCTGGGGCAATCAGCCCCAGCATTTT. Residues: CASSPGPGQAFWGNQPQHF.